Below are 21 T cell receptor beta chains sequenced from a single sample in a study of early T cells in non-severe SARS-CoV-2 infection. One entry per CDR3 protein, called by TCRdb with MiXCR from the 5' RACE reads. The sample records fewer than 70,000 distinct CDR3 sequences, 3.5% to 6% being singletons. The starting material was whole blood, obtained at baseline. The receptor source for this set is an adult who was a healthcare worker with PCR-confirmed SARS-CoV-2 infection or an uninfected control (not recorded which). The donor label of this sample is uncertain.

This clonotype was recorded at least ten times. The rearrangement uses TRBV20-1 and TRBJ2-5; TRBD2 agrees at 10 bases. The CDR3 covers 14 residues. V was pared by 3 bases and J by 5 bases, with 6 bases of the junction left unmatched. From germline, CDR1 is DFQATT and CDR2 SNEGSKA (reference sequence). CDR3 bases: TGCAGTGCTAGTAGGAGCGGGGGGGCTGAGACCCAGTACTTC. It codes for CSASRSGGAETQYF.

This sequence joins TRBV29-1 and TRBJ2-1; 11 nucleotides agree with TRBD1. CDR3 length equals 15 residues. Germline values: CDR1 SQVTM, CDR2 ANQGSEA. J was trimmed by 6 bases and V by 4 bases; bases with no gene match: 8. CDR3 coding DNA: TGCAGCGTTGCTATAGGACAGGGGGCGTCCAATGAGCAGTTCTTC. Translated: CSVAIGQGASNEQFF.

This clonotype was observed many times. The chain employs TRBV20-1 and TRBJ2-3, with D maybe TRBD1 (6 bases). The CDR3 is made up of 14 amino acids. Trimming took 7 bases from V and 3 from J, leaving 17 bases between them. Germline V gives CDR1 DFQATT, CDR2 SNEGSKA (reference sequence). The chain's CDR3 is CSVEIQGGTDTQYF. Written as DNA, the CDR3 is TGCAGTGTTGAGATACAGGGTGGGACAGATACGCAGTATTTT.

This clonotype has a count of ten or more. The chain links TRBV20-1 to TRBJ1-5; a weak D match, TRBD1 (5 bases). CDR1 is DFQATT, CDR2 SNEGSKA, per germline (reference sequence). The CDR3 sequence is 15 residues long. The V end lost 3 bases, the J end lost 6 bases, and 18 bases lay between the germline ends. The CDR3 DNA sequence: TGCAGTGCTAGTGAATACGGGGCAAGAGGTCAGCCCCAGCATTTT. Translation: CSASEYGARGQPQHF.

This clonotype was counted at least ten times. This chain uses TRBV7-3 with TRBJ2-1; D gene uncertain. The CDR3 has 13 residues. The germline V gene encodes CDR1 SGHTA and CDR2 FQGTGA. The ends were cut back, 0 bases at V and 12 bases at J, with 12 bases in the middle. The CDR3 loop is CASSLTSAVSQFF. CDR3 nucleotide sequence: TGTGCCAGCAGCTTAACCTCGGCTGTATCGCAGTTCTTC.

The rearrangement links TRBV29-1 to TRBJ2-7, with D unclear. Per the germline V gene, CDR1 is SQVTM and CDR2 is ANQGSEA. The CDR3 contains 14 residues. V was trimmed by 7 bases and J by 2 bases, leaving 18 bases between them. DNA of the CDR3: TGCAGCGCCTCGGACGGCGTAGGACCCTACGAGCAGTACTTC. Amino acid sequence: CSASDGVGPYEQYF.

This clonotype was detected many times. The genes are TRBV14 and TRBJ2-1; D remains ambiguous. This CDR3 is built from 15 residues. Germline values: CDR1 SGHDN, CDR2 FVKESK. V lost 4 bases and J lost 0, with 10 bases in between. The CDR3 protein is CASSLLISSYNEQFF. The DNA for the CDR3 is TGTGCCAGCAGCCTCCTCATTAGCTCCTACAATGAGCAGTTCTTC.

Ten or more counts support this clonotype. The gene calls are TRBV7-9 and TRBJ2-5; TRBD2 aligns across 8 bases. The CDR3 is made up of 17 amino acids. Germline CDR1 SEHNR, CDR2 FQNEAQ (reference sequence). With 4 bases clipped from V and 1 base from J, the junction kept 11 bases outside the gene matches. The CDR3 region has the DNA TGTGCCAGCAGCTCGTATGCGCGGGGGGAGCCCCAAGAGACCCAGTACTTC. Protein: CASSSYARGEPQETQYF.

The chain's CDR3 is CASKPDQETQYF. CDR3 bases: TGTGCCAGCAAACCCGACCAAGAGACCCAGTACTTC. The V gene is TRBV6-2 or TRBV6-3, the J gene TRBJ2-5; D not certain. The CDR3 totals 12 residues. V shed 7 bases and J shed 0 bases, with 6 bases lying between them. Germline values: CDR1 MNHEY, CDR2 SVGEGT.

This clonotype appeared many times. V usage is TRBV7-9 and J usage is TRBJ1-6, with D perhaps TRBD1 (5 bases). CDR3 length: 17 residues. Trimming cost V 5 bases and J 8 bases, with 22 bases left between them. Germline V gene sequence: CDR1 SEHNR, CDR2 FQNEAQ (reference sequence). The CDR3 sequence: CASSPRGGQGEDSPLHF. The CDR3 nucleotides are TGTGCCAGCAGCCCCCGGGGAGGGCAGGGAGAAGATTCACCCCTCCACTTT.

The chain uses TRBV4-1 and TRBJ2-7, with TRBD1 matching 7 bases. The CDR3 runs to 15 residues. The V segment lost 1 base and the J segment 6 bases; nucleotides outside the gene matches: 9. CDR1 is MGHRA, CDR2 YSYEKL, per germline. The CDR3 loop is CASSQAGTALLEQYF. In DNA form, the CDR3 reads TGCGCCAGCAGCCAAGCAGGGACAGCTTTGCTCGAGCAGTACTTC.

The genes are TRBV5-1 and TRBJ1-1; D possibly corresponds to TRBD1 (5 bases). The CDR3 totals 13 residues. Germline V gives CDR1 SGHRS, CDR2 YFSETQ. With 4 bases removed from V and 0 bases from J, the gap between germline ends came to 7 bases. In DNA form, the CDR3 reads TGCGCCAGCAGCCCGGACATGAACACTGAAGCTTTCTTT. Translated: CASSPDMNTEAFF.

This clonotype was detected many times. The DNA for the CDR3 is TGTGCCAGCAGCGTAGAAGGGACAGGGACTCAGCCCCAGCATTTT. Protein sequence: CASSVEGTGTQPQHF. This sequence joins TRBV9 and TRBJ1-5; 9 bases are shared with TRBD1. After removal of 0 bases from V and 6 bases from J, the junction contained 4 bases not matched to a gene. This CDR3 has 15 residues. Germline-derived CDR1 and CDR2 are SGDLS and YYNGEE. Full variable domain (remainder filled in from reference TRBV9 and TRBJ1-5): DSGVTQTPKHLITATGQRVTLRCSPRSGDLSVYWYQQSLDQGLQFLIQYYNGEERAKGNILERFSAQQFPDLHSELNLSSLELGDSALYFCASSVEGTGTQPQHFGDGTRLSIL.

The count of this clonotype is one. Its ends do not fully match the called genes, so a read error is possible. The V call is TRBV10-2, the J call TRBJ2-5; TRBD2 aligns across 7 bases. Germline V gene sequence: CDR1 WSHSY, CDR2 SAAADI. CDR3 length equals 13 residues. The CDR3 region has the DNA TGCGCCAGTCAATCGACTAGCCAAGGGACCCAGTACTTC. Translation gives CASQSTSQGTQYF.

This clonotype was recorded at least ten times. J is TRBJ2-1 and V is TRBV6-4, with D uncertain. The CDR3 runs to 12 residues. Trimming left V 0 bases short and J 7 bases short, with 4 bases between. Germline lookup yields CDR1 MRHNA and CDR2 SNTAGT. CDR3 sequence: CASSDSGNEQFF. In nucleotides, the CDR3 is TGTGCCAGCAGTGACTCTGGGAATGAGCAGTTCTTC.

This clonotype was picked up many times. The chain recombines TRBV5-1 with TRBJ1-2; D unclear. CDR3 length: 13 amino acids. The germline V and J ends were trimmed by 0 bases and 7 bases, with 10 bases remaining between them. CDR1 SGHRS and CDR2 YFSETQ come from the germline V gene. The CDR3 coding sequence is TGCGCCAGCAGCTTGGCCGGCAGAAGTGGCTACACCTTC. This gives the protein CASSLAGRSGYTF.

This clonotype showed up many times. The chain recombines TRBV5-4 with TRBJ2-1; maybe TRBD1 (6 bases). CDR1 is SGHNT and CDR2 is YYREEE in the germline V gene (reference sequence). This CDR3 is built from 15 residues. V was trimmed by 2 bases and J by 1 base, leaving 10 bases between them. The DNA for the CDR3 is TGTGCCAGCAGCTTTCTCGGGACATCCTACAATGAGCAGTTCTTC. This gives the protein CASSFLGTSYNEQFF.

This clonotype was observed a handful of times. The V call is TRBV4-3, the J call TRBJ1-6, with a possible D match to TRBD1 (6 bases). Per the germline V gene, CDR1 is LGHNA and CDR2 is YSLEER. V gave up 0 bases and J gave up 7 bases, with 16 bases separating them. This CDR3 is built from 17 residues. CDR3 nucleotide sequence: TGCGCCAGCAGCCAAGATGGTCCCGGGCAGGGGAATTCACCCCTCCACTTT. Translating it yields CASSQDGPGQGNSPLHF.

This clonotype was seen a handful of times. The chain links TRBV10-3 to TRBJ1-2; D uncertain. Germline assignment: CDR1 ENHRY and CDR2 SYGVKD. The CDR3 spans 13 residues. V lost 4 bases and J lost 0, with 6 bases in between. The CDR3 loop reads CAISGSTNYGYTF. CDR3 nucleotides: TGTGCCATCAGTGGATCTACTAACTATGGCTACACCTTC.

This clonotype was recorded a few times. This chain connects TRBV28 to TRBJ2-4; no firm D call. Germline values: CDR1 MDHEN, CDR2 SYDVKM. This CDR3 spans 15 amino acids. V was pared by 7 bases and J by 0 bases, with 13 bases between. CDR3 amino acids: CASMKVDLAKNIQYF. The CDR3 coding sequence is TGTGCCAGCATGAAGGTGGATTTAGCCAAAAACATTCAGTACTTC.

This clonotype was seen many times. CDR3 DNA sequence: TGTGCGATCGGAACAGGATCCCCGCTCTATGGCTACACCTTC. Its protein is CAIGTGSPLYGYTF. J is TRBJ1-2 and V is TRBV10-3; D perhaps matches TRBD1 (5 bases). This CDR3 has 14 residues. The V gene's germline CDR1 is ENHRY and CDR2 SYGVKD.